The rows below give T cell receptor beta chains drawn from one sample of a study of vaccination and CD4 T cells after COVID-19. TCRdb used MiXCR to reprocess the PCR reads, holding one entry per CDR3 protein. The repertoire holds some 12,000 distinct CDR3 sequences, with approximately 60% as singletons. The antigens for these receptors are not known. Specimen: CD4+ T cells from blood, cultured in vitro. The origin of the receptors is a human donor who had recovered from COVID-19. Each CDR3 is given with its conserved first and last residue. The order of the fields is clone size, V gene, D gene, J gene, CDR3 DNA, CDR3 protein. A D gene is named only where the DNA matches it firmly. The size entry is marked missing in some rows and otherwise reads once, few, many or a size class.

NA,TRBV20-1,NA,TRBJ2-5,TGCAGTGCTAGACCCTACACGGAAGAGACCCAGTACTTC,CSARPYTEETQYF
NA,TRBV28,NA,TRBJ2-7,TGTGCCAGCAGCTACGTGGTGAAGGGGCACGAGCAGTACTTC,CASSYVVKGHEQYF
NA,TRBV7-2,TRBD2,TRBJ2-5,TGTGCCAGCAGCAATCGACTAGCGGGAGGGGTGGGGACCCAGTACTTC,CASSNRLAGGVGTQYF
NA,TRBV7-9,NA,TRBJ1-6,TGTGCCAGCAGCTTGTGGGGGTCCTATAATTCACCCCTCCACTTT,CASSLWGSYNSPLHF
NA,TRBV2,NA,TRBJ2-7,TGTGCCAGTAGGAGGGGAGGCAGGGGTTACGAGCAGTACTTC,CASRRGGRGYEQYF
NA,TRBV11-1,NA,TRBJ2-7,TGTGCCAGCAGCGTCGCGGGCAGCACCTACGAGCAGTACTTC,CASSVAGSTYEQYF
NA,TRBV5-1,TRBD1,TRBJ2-1,TGCGCCAGCAGCCCGAGACAGGGGGACAATGAGCAGTTCTTC,CASSPRQGDNEQFF
NA,TRBV7-3,TRBD1,TRBJ2-5,TGTGCCAGCAGCCTGACAGGGGACCAAGAGACCCAGTACTTC,CASSLTGDQETQYF
NA,TRBV29-1,TRBD1,TRBJ2-3,TGCAGTGTCTTGCAGGGGGCTAGCACAGATACGCAGTATTTT,CSVLQGASTDTQYF
NA,TRBV6-5,NA,TRBJ2-3,TGTGCCAGCAGTTACTCGCGCGCAGATACGCAGTATTTT,CASSYSRADTQYF
few,TRBV12-3/TRBV12-4,NA,TRBJ1-1,TGTGCCAGCAGTCCTAGTGTTAGTTTTGGCACTGAAGCTTTCTTT,CASSPSVSFGTEAFF
few,TRBV21-1,NA,TRBJ2-1,TGTGCCAGCAGCACTAGCGGGAGCAATGAGCAGTTCTTC,CASSTSGSNEQFF
NA,TRBV10-1,TRBD1,TRBJ2-5,TGCGCCAGCTGGAAGGGGGCAGAGACCCAGTACTTC,CASWKGAETQYF
NA,TRBV7-6,NA,TRBJ2-7,TGTGCCAGCAGCTTGAACCAGGGGATACACTACGAGCAGTACTTC,CASSLNQGIHYEQYF
once,TRBV20-1,NA,TRBJ2-1,TGCAGTGCAGAGGGAATCGGCAAGCGCGATGAGCAGTTCTTC,CSAEGIGKRDEQFF
NA,TRBV27,NA,TRBJ2-5,TGTGCCAGCAGATCAGGACGTCAAGAGACCCAGTACTTC,CASRSGRQETQYF
NA,TRBV7-2,NA,TRBJ2-7,TGTGCCAGCAGCTCCCGACAGGTACCGGACGAGCAGTACTTC,CASSSRQVPDEQYF
NA,TRBV6-2/TRBV6-3,NA,TRBJ2-5,TGTGCCAGCAGCAACCAGTGGCGCGGGGAGACCCAGTACTTC,CASSNQWRGETQYF
few,TRBV7-2,NA,TRBJ1-2,TGTGCCAGCAGCTTGCGAGGGGCCGGGTATGGCTACACCTTC,CASSLRGAGYGYTF
once,TRBV28,TRBD2,TRBJ2-1,TGTGCCATTAGCGGGAGGGGATACAATGAGCAGTTCTTC,CAISGRGYNEQFF
few,TRBV6-1,TRBD2,TRBJ2-7,TGTGCCAGCAGTGGGAGGACTAGCGCCTCCTACGAGCAGTACTTC,CASSGRTSASYEQYF
NA,TRBV19,NA,TRBJ1-1,TGTGCCAGTTGCAGAACAGGTTGGTTCGGAACTGAAGCTTTCTTT,CASCRTGWFGTEAFF
NA,TRBV6-1,TRBD1,TRBJ1-5,TGTGCCAGCAGTCCCCGGGACAGGGTCCAGCATTTT,CASSPRDRVQHF
few,TRBV7-2,NA,TRBJ2-7,TGTGCCAGCAGCCGATCCAACAGGTGGTCCAGGGTCGAGCAGTACTTC,CASSRSNRWSRVEQYF
NA,TRBV2,TRBD2,TRBJ2-7,TGTGCCAGCAGTGTTAATCGCGGCGGGAGTCCTACCGAGCAGTACTTC,CASSVNRGGSPTEQYF
medium-sized,TRBV6-4,NA,TRBJ2-1,TGTGCCAGCAGTGACTCATGGACTCCGTACAATGAGCAGTTCTTC,CASSDSWTPYNEQFF
NA,TRBV20-1,NA,TRBJ2-7,TGCAGTGCTAGAAGAGGGGCTCCGGACGAGCAGTACTTC,CSARRGAPDEQYF
NA,TRBV5-4,NA,TRBJ2-2,TGTGCCAGCAGCTTTATCAGTAACACCGGGGAGCTGTTTTTT,CASSFISNTGELFF
few,TRBV7-2,NA,TRBJ2-7,TGTGCCAGCAGCTTCGACTTCCAGACCTACGAGCAGTACTTC,CASSFDFQTYEQYF
NA,TRBV20-1,NA,TRBJ1-6,TGCAGTGTCGGGGAACAGGATTATAATTCACCCCTCCACTTT,CSVGEQDYNSPLHF
NA,TRBV6-1,NA,TRBJ1-4,TGTGCCAGCCAAGGGGTGGGAGAAAAACTGTTTTTT,CASQGVGEKLFF
NA,TRBV2,NA,TRBJ1-5,TGTGCCAGCAAACGATTGGAGAATCAGCCCCAGCATTTT,CASKRLENQPQHF
NA,TRBV5-4,NA,TRBJ1-2,TGTGCCAGCAGCTCCCAGGGTTCGTCTGGCTACACCTTC,CASSSQGSSGYTF
NA,TRBV12-1,NA,TRBJ2-1,TGTGCCAGCAGACAGGGCTACAATGAGCAGTTCTTC,CASRQGYNEQFF
NA,TRBV20-1,NA,TRBJ2-7,TGCAGTGCTACCGAGCCGGGACCGCTGACGGGCGAGCAGTACTTC,CSATEPGPLTGEQYF
NA,TRBV20-1,NA,TRBJ2-1,TGCAGTGCTAGGTTTGACTATCACAATGAGCAGTTCTTC,CSARFDYHNEQFF
once,TRBV10-2,TRBD2,TRBJ2-2,TGCGCCAGCAGTGTACCGGGAGGCGCGAACACCGGGGAGCTGTTTTTT,CASSVPGGANTGELFF
NA,TRBV20-1,NA,TRBJ1-1,TGCAGTGCTAGGGGACCGAACACTGAAGCTTTCTTT,CSARGPNTEAFF
NA,TRBV5-4,TRBD1,TRBJ1-2,TGTGCCAGCAGCCCCCGGGACAGGGTTGATGGCTACACCTTC,CASSPRDRVDGYTF
NA,TRBV20-1,NA,TRBJ2-2,TGCAGTGCTCCACGGACAGATCACACCGGGGAGCTGTTTTTT,CSAPRTDHTGELFF
once,TRBV6-5,NA,TRBJ2-3,TGTGCCAGCAGTTTTAGCGGAACTAGCACAGATACGCAGTATTTT,CASSFSGTSTDTQYF
few,TRBV10-3,NA,TRBJ1-1,TGTGCCATCAGCTTCCGGGGCACTGAAGCTTTCTTT,CAISFRGTEAFF
NA,TRBV20-1,TRBD1,TRBJ1-2,TGCAGTGCTAATAGTATGACAGGGAAGACTTATGGCTACACCTTC,CSANSMTGKTYGYTF
few,TRBV20-1,TRBD1,TRBJ2-7,TGCAGTGCTAGAAAGGGGGACAGGGTGGGCTACGAGCAGTACTTC,CSARKGDRVGYEQYF
NA,TRBV18,NA,TRBJ2-4,TGTGCCAGCTCCTCCCCGACAGTAAACATTCAGTACTTC,CASSSPTVNIQYF
NA,TRBV7-8,NA,TRBJ2-7,TGTGCCAGCAGTCTAGGGGGGGTGGTTAGCTACGAGCAGTACTTC,CASSLGGVVSYEQYF
large,TRBV6-2/TRBV6-3,NA,TRBJ2-3,TGTGCCAGCAGTTACGCACTCGAACGAGCAGATACGCAGTATTTT,CASSYALERADTQYF
NA,TRBV7-9,NA,TRBJ2-5,TGTGCCAGCAGCTTATATGAGGGAACGGAGACCCAGTACTTC,CASSLYEGTETQYF
NA,TRBV7-2,NA,TRBJ2-2,TGTGCCAGCAGCTTAGGGCCAGCGGGTAACACCGGGGAGCTGTTTTTT,CASSLGPAGNTGELFF
NA,TRBV20-1,TRBD1,TRBJ1-5,TGCAGTGCGCAAATATCCGGGACAGAGGCAGGGACCCAGCATTTT,CSAQISGTEAGTQHF
once,TRBV7-3,TRBD2,TRBJ2-1,TGTGCCAGCAGCCCCCGCGGGGGTATAACGTACAATGAGCAGTTCTTC,CASSPRGGITYNEQFF
NA,TRBV6-2/TRBV6-3,NA,TRBJ1-1,TGTGCCAGCAGTTACACAGAGAACACTGAAGCTTTCTTT,CASSYTENTEAFF
NA,TRBV20-1,TRBD1,TRBJ1-5,TGCAGTGCACCGACAGGGAATGGTCAGCCCCAGCATTTT,CSAPTGNGQPQHF
NA,TRBV12-3/TRBV12-4,NA,TRBJ1-5,TGTGCCAGCAGTTTGAACAGAAATCAGCCCCAGCATTTT,CASSLNRNQPQHF
once,TRBV5-4,NA,TRBJ2-5,TGTGCCAGCAGCTTTTCCGGGGAGACCCAGTACTTC,CASSFSGETQYF
once,TRBV5-5,TRBD1,TRBJ2-1,TGTGCCAGCAGCGCCGGGACAGCTCATGAGCAGTTCTTC,CASSAGTAHEQFF
once,TRBV29-1,NA,TRBJ1-5,TGCAGCGGGGGGGCCGGGCTAGGGCAGCCCCAGCATTTT,CSGGAGLGQPQHF